This is a list of T cell receptor beta chains from one sample in a study of blood T cell repertoires in COVID-19. Clones were sequenced by immunoSEQ multiplex PCR, and TCRdb holds only the in-frame ones, with some missing. The sample lists fewer than 80,000 clones, around 90% seen once, with 0.9% to 1.2% in the top ten. Sequencing was carried out using peripheral blood. The receptor set was obtained from a man between 65 and 80 years old with acute or convalescent COVID-19. Each CDR3 is given with its conserved first and last residue. Fields, in order: clone size, D gene, J gene, V gene, CDR3 DNA, CDR3 protein. D genes are given only for firm matches. Clone size is stated in some rows and not others, as once, few, many or a class when expanded.

abundance: .; d_gene: .; j_gene: TRBJ1-6; v_gene: TRBV9; CDR3nt: TGTGCCAGCAGCGACGGCGGCAGTCTGAATTCACCCCTCCACTTT; CDR3aa: CASSDGGSLNSPLHF
abundance: .; d_gene: .; j_gene: TRBJ2-1; v_gene: TRBV3-1/TRBV3-2; CDR3nt: TGTGCCAGCAGCCAGGGCCCCTTAGGGGGGGCCTACAATGAGCAGTTCTTC; CDR3aa: CASSQGPLGGAYNEQFF
abundance: .; d_gene: TRBD1; j_gene: TRBJ2-1; v_gene: TRBV25-1; CDR3nt: TGTGCCAGCAATTCCGGGACAGGGAGGCTCAATGAGCAGTTCTTC; CDR3aa: CASNSGTGRLNEQFF
abundance: .; d_gene: .; j_gene: TRBJ2-2; v_gene: TRBV28; CDR3nt: TGTGCCACGCTAGGGGATAACACCGGGGAGCTGTTTTTT; CDR3aa: CATLGDNTGELFF
abundance: .; d_gene: .; j_gene: TRBJ1-2; v_gene: TRBV29-1; CDR3nt: TGCAGCGTTGGTTTAGCTAACTATGGCTACACCTTC; CDR3aa: CSVGLANYGYTF
abundance: .; d_gene: TRBD2; j_gene: TRBJ2-1; v_gene: TRBV5-1; CDR3nt: TGCGCCAGCAGCCGGGGTCCTAGCGGGAGGCAGGGTGGCAATGAGCAGTTCTTC; CDR3aa: CASSRGPSGRQGGNEQFF
abundance: .; d_gene: .; j_gene: TRBJ1-2; v_gene: TRBV10-3; CDR3nt: TGTGCCATCAATTCAGGCGTCTATGGCTACACCTTC; CDR3aa: CAINSGVYGYTF
abundance: .; d_gene: TRBD2; j_gene: TRBJ2-5; v_gene: TRBV5-1; CDR3nt: TGCGCCAGCAGCTTGGGGTTGTTGGCGGGAGGAATGGAGACCCAGTACTTC; CDR3aa: CASSLGLLAGGMETQYF
abundance: .; d_gene: .; j_gene: TRBJ2-6; v_gene: TRBV2; CDR3nt: TGTGCCAGCAGACTACAGGGACAGGCCAACGTCCTGACTTTC; CDR3aa: CASRLQGQANVLTF
abundance: .; d_gene: TRBD2; j_gene: TRBJ2-7; v_gene: TRBV15; CDR3nt: TGTGCCACCAGCAGGGGGGTGGGAGCGGGGGCCTACGAGCAGTACTTC; CDR3aa: CATSRGVGAGAYEQYF
abundance: few; d_gene: .; j_gene: TRBJ2-7; v_gene: TRBV7-9; CDR3nt: TGTGCCAGCAGCTTCGCTACAGGGTACTCCTACGAGCAGTACTTC; CDR3aa: CASSFATGYSYEQYF
abundance: .; d_gene: .; j_gene: TRBJ2-7; v_gene: TRBV14; CDR3nt: TGTGCCAGCAGCCACCAGATTTACGAGCAGTACTTC; CDR3aa: CASSHQIYEQYF
abundance: .; d_gene: .; j_gene: TRBJ2-3; v_gene: TRBV5-1; CDR3nt: TGCGCCAGCAGCTTGGGGGCCCTTAATGAGGGTACGCAGTATTTT; CDR3aa: CASSLGALNEGTQYF
abundance: .; d_gene: .; j_gene: TRBJ2-1; v_gene: TRBV6-2/TRBV6-3; CDR3nt: TGTGCCAGCAGTGACCTCTCGGGGTCATCCTACAATGAGCAGTTCTTC; CDR3aa: CASSDLSGSSYNEQFF
abundance: .; d_gene: .; j_gene: TRBJ2-1; v_gene: TRBV3-1/TRBV3-2; CDR3nt: TGTGCCAGCAGCCAAAATAGCAATGAGCAGTTCTTC; CDR3aa: CASSQNSNEQFF
abundance: .; d_gene: .; j_gene: TRBJ2-5; v_gene: TRBV6-1; CDR3nt: TGTGCCAGCAGTGAACGGGGGAGGGAGACCCAGTACTTC; CDR3aa: CASSERGRETQYF
abundance: .; d_gene: .; j_gene: TRBJ2-7; v_gene: TRBV2; CDR3nt: TGTGCCAGCAGTGGAGTAACAGGGTTTAAGAAGTACTTC; CDR3aa: CASSGVTGFKKYF
abundance: .; d_gene: .; j_gene: TRBJ2-3; v_gene: TRBV2; CDR3nt: TGTGCCAGCAGGGGGCTGGATACGCAGTATTTT; CDR3aa: CASRGLDTQYF
abundance: .; d_gene: .; j_gene: TRBJ1-6; v_gene: TRBV7-2; CDR3nt: TGTGCCAGCAGCTTCTTCTCGGGGAATTCACCCCTCCACTTT; CDR3aa: CASSFFSGNSPLHF
abundance: once; d_gene: .; j_gene: TRBJ2-3; v_gene: TRBV2; CDR3nt: TGTGCCAGCAGGAGAGCTCCGGGGGGCAGGACAGATACGCAGTATTTT; CDR3aa: CASRRAPGGRTDTQYF
abundance: .; d_gene: .; j_gene: TRBJ2-5; v_gene: TRBV4-1; CDR3nt: TGCGCCAGCAGCCAAGATGAGGGAGAGACCCAGTACTTC; CDR3aa: CASSQDEGETQYF
abundance: .; d_gene: .; j_gene: TRBJ1-1; v_gene: TRBV9; CDR3nt: TGTGCCAGCAGCCCCCGGACACCGGGAGACACTGAAGCTTTCTTT; CDR3aa: CASSPRTPGDTEAFF